This T cell receptor (beta chain) was observed in a study of cytomegalovirus exposure and HLA in healthy donors. Across the whole study: From donors who were HLA-typed, an early data release held 80 million to 95 million unique TCRs.

The PCR ran on 60 Vbeta and 13 Jbeta primers. Only in-frame clones appear in the TCRdb table, and some are missing; sequencing was by immunoSEQ multiplex PCR. The sample includes approximately 84,000 clones, roughly 70% of them seen just once. This CDR3 region has 14 residues. V lost 2 bases, J lost 1 base, and 8 bases lay in between. Germline V gene data show CDR1 as MNHEY and CDR2 as SMNVEV (reference sequence). The TCR was taken from a man aged 40-49 years in good health and CMV-seropositive. The chain joins TRBV27 to TRBJ2-5; D perhaps matches TRBD2 (5 bases). The material sequenced was PBMCs. CDR3 amino acids: CASSLAGLQETQYF. DNA for the CDR3: TGTGCCAGCAGTTTAGCGGGTCTCCAAGAGACCCAGTACTTC.